The clone carrying this TCR beta chain has at least ten counts. Its antigen is not identified. These data come from a study of T cells in Graves' hyperthyroidism and ophthalmopathy. Study-wide results and caveats: Stable hyperthyroidism and ophthalmopathy were separated using 13 V-J signatures.

Amplification of TCR beta CDR3 regions used RNA as the template. Carried out on the TCR CDR3, a first-round RT-PCR used the HTBI primer set. TCRdb fed the multiplex PCR reads into MiXCR, producing one record per CDR3 protein. The sample includes some 510,000 distinct CDR3 sequences, roughly 20% of them seen just once. Germline lookup yields CDR1 MRHNA and CDR2 SNTAGT. This CDR3 has 17 residues. V lost 5 bases to trimming and J lost 0 bases; unmatched junction nucleotides: 8. The hyperthyroidism was newly diagnosed and had lasted under 2 months; the patients were aged 18 to 65. The source is a man aged 18 to 29 with Graves' hyperthyroidism. The rearrangement links TRBV6-4 to TRBJ2-7; 12 nucleotides align to TRBD1. Material: blood. CDR3 residues: CASSTRDRGRFSYEQYF. CDR3 nucleotide sequence: TGTGCCAGCAGTACCCGGGACAGGGGGCGATTCTCCTACGAGCAGTACTTC.